The source of this TCR beta chain is a study of CD8 T cells in ankylosing spondylitis. Findings of the study overall: According to the report, clones linked to the disease were significantly enriched in matched synovial fluid samples taken from ankylosing spondylitis patients. The authors found the disease-linked clones to be CD8+ and relatively rare in peripheral blood. A motif in TCR beta, a set of fewer than ten highly homologous variants, appeared characteristic of ankylosing spondylitis blood.

Libraries of TCR beta came from quantitative 5'-RACE with molecular barcodes. TCRdb re-analysed the 5' RACE reads in MiXCR, keeping a single row per CDR3 protein. This sample has 350,000 to 400,000 distinct CDR3 sequences; 20% to 25% occur once, and the top ten carry roughly 13%. This clonotype was seen ten or more times. Its target is not known. The V end was cut by 2 bases, the J end by 1 base, with 8 bases between. The length of the CDR3 is 14 residues. This TCR was recovered from a male donor with ankylosing spondylitis or in good health (not recorded which). The sequencing input was blood, either unsorted or a sorted T cell fraction (not recorded which). J is TRBJ1-1 and V is TRBV12-3 or TRBV12-4; D gene ambiguous. The CDR3 region is CASSLLVANTEAFF. CDR3 nucleotide sequence: TGTGCCAGCAGTTTACTCGTCGCGAACACTGAAGCTTTCTTT.